Sequencing of this TCR beta chain was carried out in a study of monozygotic twins with inflammatory bowel disease. The study, taken as a whole, reports: A lone strong IBD-associated signal or clonotype found no support.

The CDR3 has 18 amino acids. Germline V gene lookup returns CDR1 LGHDT and CDR2 YNNKEL (reference sequence). For every TCR library, about 3,500 ng of total RNA was used. Using eight separate reactions per sample, the authors generated cDNA. PCR of TCRalpha and TCRbeta cDNA was nested, with two rounds of approximately 16 and 10 cycles. Reprocessing the 5' RACE reads, TCRdb reports a single entry for every CDR3 protein and omits DNA. This sample's table has approximately 330,000 distinct CDR3 sequences. Comments on this clonotype: Its antigen is not identified.

The sequenced sample was blood. The chain uses TRBV3-1 and TRBJ2-1; the D gene TCRdb calls, TRBD2, cannot be checked with no DNA. This TCR came from a human donor with ulcerative colitis or Crohn's disease, or a healthy co-twin of an affected twin (not recorded which). The CDR3 loop reads CASSLGLLAGGPKREQFF.